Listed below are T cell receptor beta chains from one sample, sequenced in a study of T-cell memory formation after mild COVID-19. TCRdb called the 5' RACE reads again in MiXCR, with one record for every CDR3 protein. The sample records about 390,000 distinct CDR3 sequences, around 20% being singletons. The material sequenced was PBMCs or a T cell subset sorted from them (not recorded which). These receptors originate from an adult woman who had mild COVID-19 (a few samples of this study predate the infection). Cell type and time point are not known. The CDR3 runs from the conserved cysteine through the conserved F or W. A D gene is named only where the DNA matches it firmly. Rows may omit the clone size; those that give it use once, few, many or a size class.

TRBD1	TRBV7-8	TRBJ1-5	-	TGTGCCAGCAGCTTTTACACGGGACAGGGGGTCAATCAGCCCCAGCATTTT	CASSFYTGQGVNQPQHF
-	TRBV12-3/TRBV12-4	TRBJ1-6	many	TGTGCCAGCAGCCCACCTTATTCACCCCTCCACTTT	CASSPPYSPLHF
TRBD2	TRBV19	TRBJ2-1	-	TGTGCCAGTAGTTACAGTAGCCTAGCGGGAGGAACGGTAAACAATGAGCAGTTCTTC	CASSYSSLAGGTVNNEQFF
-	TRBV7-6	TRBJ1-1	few	TGTGCCAGCAGCTTAGCGGGCGAGGGGGTCACTGAAGCTTTCTTT	CASSLAGEGVTEAFF
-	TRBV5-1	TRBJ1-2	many	TGCGCCAGCAGCTCGGCAGGAGGGTATGGCTACACCTTC	CASSSAGGYGYTF
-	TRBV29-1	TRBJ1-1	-	TGCAGCGTCACCCCCGGGGGCGGGAGGGCTGAAGCTTTCTTT	CSVTPGGGRAEAFF
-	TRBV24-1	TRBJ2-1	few	TGTGCCACCAGTGATCATGACAGATCCCTTTACAATGAGCAGTTCTTC	CATSDHDRSLYNEQFF
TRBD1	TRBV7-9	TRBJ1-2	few	TGTGCCAGCAGCTTAGTTCAATTCTCCGACAGGGGCTATGGCTACACCTTC	CASSLVQFSDRGYGYTF
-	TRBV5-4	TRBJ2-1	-	TGTGCCAGCAGTGGGGATCCTTTAGTCGATGAGCAGTTCTTC	CASSGDPLVDEQFF
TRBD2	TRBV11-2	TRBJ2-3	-	TGTGCCAGCAGCTTATCACCCCGGGGGGAGGTGACAGATACGCAGTATTTT	CASSLSPRGEVTDTQYF
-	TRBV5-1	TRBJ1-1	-	TGCGCCAGCAGCCCCGGGGTCCGGGGGAACACTGAAGCTTTCTTT	CASSPGVRGNTEAFF
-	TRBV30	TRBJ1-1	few	TGTGCCTGGAGTGGGAATCAGCAAGCTTTCTTT	CAWSGNQQAFF
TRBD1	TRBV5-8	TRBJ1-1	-	TGTGCCAGCAGCTTGACCCGGACAGGGGAAGCTTTCTTT	CASSLTRTGEAFF
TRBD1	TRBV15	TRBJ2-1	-	TGTGCCACCAGCGGTGACAGGGGACACGTCAATGAGCAGTTCTTC	CATSGDRGHVNEQFF
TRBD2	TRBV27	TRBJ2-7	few	TGTGCCAGCAGACGCAGCGGGAGTCTATCCTACGAGCAGTACTTC	CASRRSGSLSYEQYF
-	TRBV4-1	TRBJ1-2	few	TGCGCCAGCAGCCAAGTGTCAGTTTCCCCTCAGGACTATGGCTACACCTTC	CASSQVSVSPQDYGYTF
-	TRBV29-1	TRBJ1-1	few	TGCAGCTCAACCTCGACAGTCATGAACACTGAAGCTTTCTTT	CSSTSTVMNTEAFF
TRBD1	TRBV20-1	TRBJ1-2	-	TGCAGTGCTAGAGAACTGGACAGGGGGAATGGAGGCTACACCTTC	CSARELDRGNGGYTF
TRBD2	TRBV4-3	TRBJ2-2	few	TGCGCCAGCAGCCGTAAGACTAGCGGGTCGTCCGGGGAGCTGTTTTTT	CASSRKTSGSSGELFF
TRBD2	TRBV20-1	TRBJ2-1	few	TGCAGTGCCACCCGACTAGCGGGCAATGAGCAGTTCTTC	CSATRLAGNEQFF
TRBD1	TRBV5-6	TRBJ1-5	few	TGTGCCAGCAGCAAGGACAGGGGTGCTCAGCCCCAGCATTTT	CASSKDRGAQPQHF
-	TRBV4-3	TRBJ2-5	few	TGCGCCAGCAGCCAAGATGCGAACAAAGAGACCCAGTACTTC	CASSQDANKETQYF
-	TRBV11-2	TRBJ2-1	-	TGTGCCAGCAGCTTTGGGGTGGACGGGTTCACCAACAATGAGCAGTTCTTC	CASSFGVDGFTNNEQFF
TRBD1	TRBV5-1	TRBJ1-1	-	TGCGCCAGCAGCTCGATACAGGGGAGGAACACTGAAGCTTTCTTT	CASSSIQGRNTEAFF
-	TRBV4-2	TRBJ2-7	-	TGTGCCAGCAGCCAAGATCTAAGGCCGGCCCTGGAGCAGTACTTC	CASSQDLRPALEQYF
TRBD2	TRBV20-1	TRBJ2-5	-	TGCAGTGCTAGAGGGGGGCTAGCGGGGAGCCAAGAGACCCAGTACTTC	CSARGGLAGSQETQYF
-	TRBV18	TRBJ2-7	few	TGTGCCAGCTCAAAGGTGGGCGAGCAGTACTTC	CASSKVGEQYF